This T cell receptor beta chain was sequenced for a study of vaccination effects on CD4 cells after COVID-19. Study as a whole: Each participant was given two doses of one vaccine (BNT162b2 or mRNA-1273).

Pools of viral peptides were used by the ViraFEST assay to expand antigen-specific CD4+ T cells ahead of sequencing. Once cultured for 10 days, the cells underwent separation to obtain CD4+ T cells. The person's infection with SARS-CoV-2, confirmed by PCR, took place between March and December 2020. Some clones are missing from TCRdb's copy, which holds only in-frame ones; the method was immunoSEQ multiplex PCR. Of 70,000 or so clones listed, 73% are singletons. Germline values: CDR1 SNHLY, CDR2 FYNNEI. Trimming shortened V by 4 bases and J by 6 bases, and 3 bases separated the two germline ends. This CDR3 is 11 amino acids long. For this clone: What it binds is unknown.

This specimen consisted of CD4+ T cells from PBMCs cultured with HIV peptides, obtained before COVID-19 vaccination. Described subset: HIV-1 Nef peptide pool negative control/reference culture. The chain recombines TRBV2 with TRBJ1-4; D gene uncertain. This receptor was identified in a human donor who had a prior SARS-CoV-2 infection. This CDR3 is CASSGYEKLFF. CDR3 coding DNA: TGTGCCAGCAGTGGCTATGAAAAACTGTTTTTT.